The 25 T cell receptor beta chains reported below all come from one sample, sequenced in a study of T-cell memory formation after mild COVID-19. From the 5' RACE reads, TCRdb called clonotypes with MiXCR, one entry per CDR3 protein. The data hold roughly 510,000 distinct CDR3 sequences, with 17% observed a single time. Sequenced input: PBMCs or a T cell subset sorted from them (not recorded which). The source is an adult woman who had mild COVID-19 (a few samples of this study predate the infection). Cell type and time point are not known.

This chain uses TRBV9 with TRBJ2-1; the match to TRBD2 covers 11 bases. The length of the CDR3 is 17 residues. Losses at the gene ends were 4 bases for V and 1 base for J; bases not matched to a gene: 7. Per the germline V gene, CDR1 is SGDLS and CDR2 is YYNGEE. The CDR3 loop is CASSPHVAGGSYNEQFF. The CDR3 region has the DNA TGTGCCAGCAGCCCCCACGTAGCGGGAGGGTCCTACAATGAGCAGTTCTTC.

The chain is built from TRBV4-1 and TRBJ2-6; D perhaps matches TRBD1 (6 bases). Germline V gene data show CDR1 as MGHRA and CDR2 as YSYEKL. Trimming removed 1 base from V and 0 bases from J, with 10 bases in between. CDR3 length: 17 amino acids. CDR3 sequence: CASSQGQDLSGANVLTF. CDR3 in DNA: TGCGCCAGCAGCCAAGGACAGGATCTCTCTGGGGCCAACGTCCTGACTTTC.

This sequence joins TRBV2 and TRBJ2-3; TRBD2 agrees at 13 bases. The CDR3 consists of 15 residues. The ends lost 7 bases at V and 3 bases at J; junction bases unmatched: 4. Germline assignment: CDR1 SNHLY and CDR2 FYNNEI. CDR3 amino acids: CASKRTSGRTDTQYF. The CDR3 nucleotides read TGTGCCAGCAAACGGACTAGCGGGAGAACAGATACGCAGTATTTT.

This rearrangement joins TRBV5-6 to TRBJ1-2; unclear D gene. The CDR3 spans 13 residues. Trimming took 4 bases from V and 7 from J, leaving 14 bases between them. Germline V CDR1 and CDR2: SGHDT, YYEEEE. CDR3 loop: CASSVTGESGYTF. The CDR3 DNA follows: TGTGCCAGCAGCGTAACGGGAGAGAGTGGCTACACCTTC.

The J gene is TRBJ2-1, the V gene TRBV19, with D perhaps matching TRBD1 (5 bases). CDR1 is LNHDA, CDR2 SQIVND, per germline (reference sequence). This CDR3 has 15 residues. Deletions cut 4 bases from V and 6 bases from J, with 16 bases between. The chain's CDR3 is CASSTSDSSFNEQFF. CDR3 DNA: TGTGCCAGTAGTACCTCAGACAGCTCGTTCAATGAGCAGTTCTTC.

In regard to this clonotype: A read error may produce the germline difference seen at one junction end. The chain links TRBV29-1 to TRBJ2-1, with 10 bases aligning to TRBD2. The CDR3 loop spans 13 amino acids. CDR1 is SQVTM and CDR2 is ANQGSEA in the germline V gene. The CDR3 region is CSVRLAGGGSKIF. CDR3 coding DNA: TGCAGCGTCCGACTAGCGGGCGGGGGGTCCAAGATCTTC.

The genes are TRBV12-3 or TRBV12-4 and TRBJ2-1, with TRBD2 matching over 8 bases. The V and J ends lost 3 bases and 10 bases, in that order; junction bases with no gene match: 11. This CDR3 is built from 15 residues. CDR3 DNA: TGTGCCAGCAGTTTGATGCCGGGACTAGAATACGAGCAGTTCTTC. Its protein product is CASSLMPGLEYEQFF.

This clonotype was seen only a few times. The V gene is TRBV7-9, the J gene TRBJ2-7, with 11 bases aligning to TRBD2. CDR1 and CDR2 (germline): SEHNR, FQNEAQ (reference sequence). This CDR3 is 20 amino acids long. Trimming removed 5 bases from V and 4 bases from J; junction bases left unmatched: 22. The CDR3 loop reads CASSPLGSGRATPLLYEQYF. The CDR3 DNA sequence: TGTGCCAGCAGCCCTTTGGGTAGCGGGAGGGCCACTCCCCTCCTATACGAGCAGTACTTC.

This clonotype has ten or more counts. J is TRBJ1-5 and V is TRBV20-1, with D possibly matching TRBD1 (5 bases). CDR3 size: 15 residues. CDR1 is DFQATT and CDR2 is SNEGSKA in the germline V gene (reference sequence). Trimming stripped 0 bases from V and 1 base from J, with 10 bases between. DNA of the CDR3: TGCAGTGCTAGAGAGTGGGGGATAAGCAATCAGCCCCAGCATTTT. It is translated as CSAREWGISNQPQHF.

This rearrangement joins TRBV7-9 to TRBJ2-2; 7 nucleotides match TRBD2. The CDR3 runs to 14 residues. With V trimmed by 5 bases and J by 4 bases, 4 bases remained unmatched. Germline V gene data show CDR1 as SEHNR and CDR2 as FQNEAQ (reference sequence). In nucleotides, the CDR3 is TGTGCCAGCAGCCGCTCGGGGGGCACCGGGGAGCTGTTTTTT. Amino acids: CASSRSGGTGELFF. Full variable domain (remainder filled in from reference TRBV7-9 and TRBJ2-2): DTGVSQNPRHKITKRGQNVTFRCDPISEHNRLYWYRQTLGQGPEFLTYFQNEAQLEKSRLLSDRFSAERPKGSFSTLEIQRTEQGDSAMYLCASSRSGGTGELFFGEGSRLTVL.

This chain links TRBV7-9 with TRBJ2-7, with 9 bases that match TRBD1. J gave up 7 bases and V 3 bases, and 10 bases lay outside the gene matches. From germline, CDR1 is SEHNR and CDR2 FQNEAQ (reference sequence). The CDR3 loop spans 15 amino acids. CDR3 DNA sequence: TGTGCCAGCAGCTTCCCAGTGCAGGGGACAGGGGAGCAGTACTTC. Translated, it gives CASSFPVQGTGEQYF. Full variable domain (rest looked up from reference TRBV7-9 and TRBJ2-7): DTGVSQNPRHKITKRGQNVTFRCDPISEHNRLYWYRQTLGQGPEFLTYFQNEAQLEKSRLLSDRFSAERPKGSFSTLEIQRTEQGDSAMYLCASSFPVQGTGEQYFGPGTRLTVT.

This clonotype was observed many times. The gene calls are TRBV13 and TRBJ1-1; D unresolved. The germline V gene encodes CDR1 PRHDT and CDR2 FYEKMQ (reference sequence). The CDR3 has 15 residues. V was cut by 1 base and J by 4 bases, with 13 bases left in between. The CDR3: CASSLAGFGSTEAFF. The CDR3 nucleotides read TGTGCCAGCAGCTTAGCGGGGTTCGGTTCCACTGAAGCTTTCTTT. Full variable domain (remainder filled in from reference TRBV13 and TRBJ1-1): AAGVIQSPRHLIKEKRETATLKCYPIPRHDTVYWYQQGPGQDPQFLISFYEKMQSDKGSIPDRFSAQQFSDYHSELNMSSLELGDSALYFCASSLAGFGSTEAFFGQGTRLTVV.

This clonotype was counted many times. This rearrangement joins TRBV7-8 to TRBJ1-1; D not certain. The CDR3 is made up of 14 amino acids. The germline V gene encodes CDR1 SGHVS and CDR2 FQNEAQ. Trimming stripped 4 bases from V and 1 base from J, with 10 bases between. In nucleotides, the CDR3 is TGTGCCAGCAGCTCCCGGGGTAGGAACACTGAAGCTTTCTTT. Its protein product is CASSSRGRNTEAFF.

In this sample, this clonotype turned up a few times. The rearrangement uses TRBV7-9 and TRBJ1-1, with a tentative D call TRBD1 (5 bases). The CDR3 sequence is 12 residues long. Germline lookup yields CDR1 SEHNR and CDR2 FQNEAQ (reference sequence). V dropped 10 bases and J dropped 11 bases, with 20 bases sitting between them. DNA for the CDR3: TGTGCCATTTACCGGGACGGGGTGTTGGCTTTCTTT. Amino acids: CAIYRDGVLAFF.

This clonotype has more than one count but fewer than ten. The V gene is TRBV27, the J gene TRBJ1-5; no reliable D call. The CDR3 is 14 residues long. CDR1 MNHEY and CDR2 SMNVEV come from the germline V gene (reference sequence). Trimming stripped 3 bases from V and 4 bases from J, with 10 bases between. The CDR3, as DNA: TGTGCCAGCAGTTTTCGGGGATTAAATCAGCCCCAGCATTTT. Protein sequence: CASSFRGLNQPQHF.

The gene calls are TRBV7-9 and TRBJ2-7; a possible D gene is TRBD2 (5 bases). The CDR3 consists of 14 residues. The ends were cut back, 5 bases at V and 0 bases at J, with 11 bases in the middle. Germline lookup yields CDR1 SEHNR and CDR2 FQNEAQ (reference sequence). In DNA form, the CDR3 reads TGTGCCAGCAGCCTGGACGGGAACTCCTACGAGCAGTACTTC. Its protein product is CASSLDGNSYEQYF.

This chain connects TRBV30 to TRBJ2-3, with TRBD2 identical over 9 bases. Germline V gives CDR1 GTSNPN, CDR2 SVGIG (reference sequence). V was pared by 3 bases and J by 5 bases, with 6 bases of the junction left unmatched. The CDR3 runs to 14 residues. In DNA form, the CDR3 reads TGTGCCTGGAGCGCGGCTAGCGGGGAAGATACGCAGTATTTT. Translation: CAWSAASGEDTQYF.

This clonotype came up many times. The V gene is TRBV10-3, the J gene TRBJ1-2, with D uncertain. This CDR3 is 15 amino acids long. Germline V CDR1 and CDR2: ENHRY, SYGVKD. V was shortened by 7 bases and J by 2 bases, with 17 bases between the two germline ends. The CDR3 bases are TGTGCCATCAACGGAAACCCCTCGTTAAACTATGGCTACACCTTC. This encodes CAINGNPSLNYGYTF.

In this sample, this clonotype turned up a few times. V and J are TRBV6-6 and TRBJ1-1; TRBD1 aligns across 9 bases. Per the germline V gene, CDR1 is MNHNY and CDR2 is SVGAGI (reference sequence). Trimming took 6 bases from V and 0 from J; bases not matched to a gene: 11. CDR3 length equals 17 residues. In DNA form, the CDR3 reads TGTGCCAGCAGGCCTAACAGGGGGCGGTGGATGAACACTGAAGCTTTCTTT. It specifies CASRPNRGRWMNTEAFF.

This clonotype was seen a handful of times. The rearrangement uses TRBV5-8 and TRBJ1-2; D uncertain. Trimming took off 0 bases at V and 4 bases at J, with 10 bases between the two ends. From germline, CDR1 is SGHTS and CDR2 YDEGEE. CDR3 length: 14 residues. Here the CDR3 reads CASSLALGLYGYTF. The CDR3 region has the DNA TGTGCCAGCAGCTTGGCCTTGGGTCTCTATGGCTACACCTTC. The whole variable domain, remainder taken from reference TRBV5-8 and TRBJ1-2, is EAGVTQSPTHLIKTRGQQATLRCSPISGHTSVYWYQQALGLGLQFLLWYDEGEERNRGNFPPRFSGRQFPNYSSELNVNALELEDSALYLCASSLALGLYGYTFGSGTRLTVV.

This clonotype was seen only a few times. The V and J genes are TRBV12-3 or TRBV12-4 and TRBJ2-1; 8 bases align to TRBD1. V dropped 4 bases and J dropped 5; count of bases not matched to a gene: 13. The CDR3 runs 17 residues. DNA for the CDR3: TGTGCCAGCAGTTCCGAGTTTGAAGGACAGGGTGACAATGAGCAGTTCTTC. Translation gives CASSSEFEGQGDNEQFF.

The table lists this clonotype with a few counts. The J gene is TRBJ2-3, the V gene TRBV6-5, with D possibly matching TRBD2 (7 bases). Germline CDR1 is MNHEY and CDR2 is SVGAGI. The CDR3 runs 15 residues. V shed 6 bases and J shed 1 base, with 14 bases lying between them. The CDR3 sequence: CASRGGRFRTDTQYF. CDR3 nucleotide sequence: TGTGCCAGCAGGGGGGGGCGATTCCGCACAGATACGCAGTATTTT.

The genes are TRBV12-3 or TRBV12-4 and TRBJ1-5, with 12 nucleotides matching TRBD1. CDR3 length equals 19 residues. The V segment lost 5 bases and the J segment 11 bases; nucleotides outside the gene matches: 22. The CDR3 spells CASSPPRDRGLPPRGAQHF. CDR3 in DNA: TGTGCCAGCAGTCCCCCCCGGGACAGGGGGCTCCCCCCAAGGGGGGCCCAGCATTTT.

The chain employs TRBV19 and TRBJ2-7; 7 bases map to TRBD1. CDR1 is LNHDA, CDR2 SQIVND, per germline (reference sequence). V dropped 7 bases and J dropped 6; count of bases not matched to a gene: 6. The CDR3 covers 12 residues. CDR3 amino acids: CASKGTVGEQYF. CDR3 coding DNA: TGTGCCAGTAAAGGGACAGTGGGCGAGCAGTACTTC.

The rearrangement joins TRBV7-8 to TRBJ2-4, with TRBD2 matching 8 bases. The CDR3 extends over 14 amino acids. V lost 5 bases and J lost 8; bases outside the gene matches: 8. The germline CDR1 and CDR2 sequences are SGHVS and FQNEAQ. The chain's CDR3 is CASSPPGGAYIQYF. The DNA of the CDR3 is TGTGCCAGCAGCCCCCCGGGGGGGGCATACATTCAGTACTTC.